The 32 T cell receptor beta chains reported below all come from one sample, sequenced in a study of T cell responses to AZD1222 COVID-19 vaccine. Only in-frame clones appear in the TCRdb table, and some are missing; sequencing was by immunoSEQ multiplex PCR. This sample carries 150,000 to 170,000 clones, roughly 90% of them seen once, and the ten largest clones take 18%. Material: peripheral blood, obtained on day 0 of AZD1222 vaccination. The receptors originated from an adult in good health.

This chain joins TRBV7-2 and TRBJ1-5; D ambiguous. CDR3 length equals 14 residues. V gave up 5 bases and J gave up 2 bases, with 10 bases separating them. Germline CDR1 is SGHTA and CDR2 is FQGNSA. The CDR3 loop is CASSRPGGNQPQHF. In DNA, the CDR3 is TGTGCCAGCAGCCGCCCCGGGGGCAATCAGCCCCAGCATTTT.

The chain recombines TRBV7-2 with TRBJ2-2, with D maybe TRBD2 (6 bases). Trimming removed 0 bases at V and 4 bases at J, with 9 bases between. CDR3 length: 15 amino acids. Germline-derived CDR1 and CDR2 are SGHTA and FQGNSA. The CDR3 here is CASSLAREATGELFF. The CDR3 DNA sequence: TGTGCCAGCAGCTTAGCGAGGGAGGCCACCGGGGAGCTGTTTTTT.

The rearrangement links TRBV9 to TRBJ1-4, with D unclear. CDR1 is SGDLS, CDR2 YYNGEE, per germline. CDR3 size: 13 residues. Between the trimmed V and J ends, which lost 3 bases and 7 bases, there was a span of 10 bases. This chain's CDR3 is CASSGAGLEKLFF. In DNA, the CDR3 is TGTGCCAGCAGCGGTGCCGGCCTTGAAAAACTGTTTTTT.

CDR3 amino acids: CASSAGTGSDDGYTF. The CDR3, as DNA: TGTGCCAGCAGCGCCGGGACAGGTTCGGATGATGGCTACACCTTC. This rearrangement joins TRBV11-3 to TRBJ1-2, with TRBD1 matching over 8 bases. This CDR3 spans 15 amino acids. CDR1 is SGHNT and CDR2 is YENEEA in the germline V gene. The V and J ends lost 5 bases and 6 bases, in that order; junction bases with no gene match: 11.

The chain employs TRBV19 and TRBJ2-5, with 7 positions matching TRBD1. Per germline, CDR1 LNHDA and CDR2 SQIVND (reference sequence). The CDR3 consists of 15 residues. The ends lost 3 bases at V and 2 bases at J; junction bases unmatched: 6. CDR3 sequence reads: CASSIAARGQETQYF. The CDR3 DNA follows: TGTGCCAGTAGTATCGCGGCCAGGGGGCAAGAGACCCAGTACTTC.

The chain couples TRBV5-1 to TRBJ1-5; no clear D gene. The ends were cut back, 0 bases at V and 5 bases at J, with 12 bases in the middle. Germline-derived CDR1 and CDR2 are SGHRS and YFSETQ. This CDR3 has 15 residues. CDR3 DNA sequence: TGCGCCAGCAGCTTGGGTGGGGAGCGGGATCAGCCCCAGCATTTT. The encoded protein is CASSLGGERDQPQHF.

The rearrangement uses TRBV5-6 and TRBJ1-4, with 11 nucleotides matching TRBD1. This CDR3 has 15 amino acids. V trimming: 3 bases; J trimming: 6 bases; junction bases outside the gene matches: 4. The germline V gene encodes CDR1 SGHDT and CDR2 YYEEEE. The CDR3 DNA sequence: TGTGCCAGCAGCTCGCCGGGACAGGGGGATGAAAAACTGTTTTTT. Translated, it gives CASSSPGQGDEKLFF.

The chain combines TRBV5-4 with TRBJ1-3, with D maybe TRBD1 (5 bases). Per germline, CDR1 SGHNT and CDR2 YYREEE (reference sequence). Between the trimmed V and J ends, which lost 0 bases and 0 bases, there was a span of 7 bases. The CDR3 spans 15 residues. The CDR3 sequence: CASSLAGGSGNTIYF. DNA for the CDR3: TGTGCCAGCAGCTTGGCGGGGGGCTCTGGAAACACCATATATTTT.

The chain recombines TRBV19 with TRBJ1-5; TRBD1 might be the D (6 bases). Germline assignment: CDR1 LNHDA and CDR2 SQIVND (reference sequence). Deletions cut 2 bases from V and 2 bases from J, with 16 bases between. This CDR3 spans 17 amino acids. The CDR3 DNA sequence: TGTGCCAGTAGTATAATTCCCCCAGGGGAAGGCAATCAGCCCCAGCATTTT. Its protein product is CASSIIPPGEGNQPQHF. Together with reference TRBV19 and TRBJ1-5, the CDR3 gives the full variable domain: DGGITQSPKYLFRKEGQNVTLSCEQNLNHDAMYWYRQDPGQGLRLIYYSQIVNDFQKGDIAEGYSVSREKKESFPLTVTSAQKNPTAFYLCASSIIPPGEGNQPQHFGDGTRLSIL.

CDR3 nucleotide sequence: TGTGCCAGCAGCCTAAGGGGAGGTGGCAATCAGCCCCAGCATTTT. Its translation: CASSLRGGGNQPQHF. The V gene is TRBV7-2, the J gene TRBJ1-5; D possibly corresponds to TRBD1 (5 bases). The CDR3 has 15 residues. The germline V gene has CDR1 SGHTA and CDR2 FQGNSA. V was cut by 5 bases and J by 2 bases, with 13 bases left in between.

This clone was observed a single time. The chain carries TRBV11-3 and TRBJ2-1; D not resolved. Deletions cut 1 base from V and 2 bases from J, with 9 bases between. The CDR3 runs to 15 residues. Germline V gene lookup returns CDR1 SGHNT and CDR2 YENEEA. The CDR3 reads CASSLVASAYNEQFF. The CDR3 DNA reads as TGTGCCAGCAGCTTAGTCGCGAGCGCCTACAATGAGCAGTTCTTC.

This clone was picked up one time. The rearrangement links TRBV7-3 to TRBJ2-1; TRBD1 is a possible D gene (5 bases). Germline lookup yields CDR1 SGHTA and CDR2 FQGTGA. Deletions cut 2 bases from V and 5 bases from J, with 7 bases between. CDR3 length: 13 residues. The CDR3 nucleotides read TGTGCCAGCAGCTTAGGCAGGGACAATGAGCAGTTCTTC. Its protein is CASSLGRDNEQFF. Based on the CDR3 plus reference TRBV7-3 and TRBJ2-1, the full variable domain is GAGVSQTPSNKVTEKGKYVELRCDPISGHTALYWYRQSLGQGPEFLIYFQGTGAADDSGLPNDRFFAVRPEGSVSTLKIQRTERGDSAVYLCASSLGRDNEQFFGPGTRLTVL.

The V and J genes are TRBV28 and TRBJ1-1; no clear D. CDR3 size: 14 residues. Germline loops: CDR1 MDHEN, CDR2 SYDVKM. Trimming shortened V by 5 bases and J by 11 bases, and 21 bases separated the two germline ends. This chain's CDR3 is CASSPGWLAPGAFF. Written as DNA, the CDR3 is TGTGCCAGCAGTCCCGGCTGGTTGGCTCCCGGGGCTTTCTTT.

The chain combines TRBV27 with TRBJ1-5; the match to TRBD1 covers 7 bases. The J segment lost 3 bases and the V segment lost 6 bases, leaving 11 bases of the junction unmatched. The CDR3 contains 16 residues. The germline V gene encodes CDR1 MNHEY and CDR2 SMNVEV (reference sequence). DNA for the CDR3: TGTGCCAGCAGCTCCCTCACAGGGGTCTACAATCAGCCCCAGCATTTT. It yields the protein CASSSLTGVYNQPQHF.

The gene calls are TRBV4-3 and TRBJ1-6, with D unresolved. V lost 3 bases and J 6 bases, leaving 9 bases between the germline ends. The CDR3 runs 14 residues. CDR1 is LGHNA, CDR2 YSLEER, per germline. The CDR3 loop is CASSQAVLNSPLHF. CDR3 in DNA: TGCGCCAGCAGCCAGGCAGTTCTTAATTCACCCCTCCACTTT.

This rearrangement joins TRBV30 to TRBJ1-2; tentatively, D is TRBD1 (6 bases). In germline, CDR1 is GTSNPN, CDR2 SVGIG (reference sequence). This CDR3 has 13 amino acids. V was cut by 3 bases and J by 5 bases, with 13 bases left in between. Here the CDR3 reads CAWRESQGYGYTF. CDR3 nucleotide sequence: TGTGCCTGGAGGGAAAGCCAGGGGTATGGCTACACCTTC.

This clone was detected once. V and J are TRBV5-1 and TRBJ2-1; TRBD2 agrees at 13 bases. With V trimmed by 4 bases and J by 8 bases, 6 bases remained unmatched. There are 15 residues in the CDR3. The germline V gene has CDR1 SGHRS and CDR2 YFSETQ. The CDR3: CASSAGLAGVYEQFF. The CDR3 DNA reads TGCGCCAGCAGCGCAGGACTAGCGGGAGTATATGAGCAGTTCTTC. Full variable domain (remainder filled in from reference TRBV5-1 and TRBJ2-1): KAGVTQTPRYLIKTRGQQVTLSCSPISGHRSVSWYQQTPGQGLQFLFEYFSETQRNKGNFPGRFSGRQFSNSRSEMNVSTLELGDSALYLCASSAGLAGVYEQFFGPGTRLTVL.

V gene TRBV28 combines with J gene TRBJ1-1, with D possibly being TRBD1 (5 bases). The germline V and J ends were trimmed by 5 bases and 10 bases, with 17 bases remaining between them. The CDR3 has 13 amino acids. Looked up from germline, CDR1 is MDHEN and CDR2 is SYDVKM. The CDR3 spells CASSPPGREAAFF. Here the CDR3 DNA reads TGTGCCAGCAGTCCGCCGGGACGAGAAGCAGCTTTCTTT.

The CDR3 DNA reads as TGTGCCAGCAGCTCCCGGGACATAAATCCTAACTATGGCTACACCTTC. Translated: CASSSRDINPNYGYTF. The rearrangement joins TRBV7-8 to TRBJ1-2; perhaps TRBD1 as D (6 bases). This CDR3 has 16 residues. In germline, CDR1 is SGHVS, CDR2 FQNEAQ. Trimming took 4 bases from V and 0 from J, leaving 15 bases between them.

The chain has TRBV19 and TRBJ1-2, with D possibly TRBD1 on 5 matching bases. The germline V and J ends were trimmed by 5 bases and 4 bases, with 8 bases remaining between them. Germline values: CDR1 LNHDA, CDR2 SQIVND (reference sequence). The CDR3 contains 12 residues. DNA of the CDR3: TGTGCCAGTAGTGGGGGGACCTATGGCTACACCTTC. This encodes CASSGGTYGYTF.

The chain carries TRBV2 and TRBJ1-1; 10 nucleotides match TRBD1. The CDR3 contains 14 residues. Germline CDR1 SNHLY, CDR2 FYNNEI. V shed 6 bases and J 5 bases; nucleotides not matched to a gene: 6. CDR3 loop: CASRERTGGTEAFF. The DNA for the CDR3 is TGTGCCAGCAGGGAAAGGACAGGGGGAACTGAAGCTTTCTTT.

The chain carries TRBV6-1 and TRBJ1-2; D ambiguous. Trimming left V 3 bases short and J 7 bases short, with 9 bases between. CDR1 and CDR2 from the germline V gene are MNHNS and SASEGT. CDR3 length: 12 residues. The DNA for the CDR3 is TGTGCCAGCAGTGACCTCACGAGTGGCTACACCTTC. This gives the protein CASSDLTSGYTF.

This clone occurred once. This chain connects TRBV27 to TRBJ2-2; D could derive from TRBD1 or TRBD2 (6 bases each). Germline V CDR1 and CDR2: MNHEY, SMNVEV (reference sequence). This CDR3 is 21 amino acids long. Trimming pared 2 bases from V and 1 base from J, leaving 26 bases between. CDR3 nucleotides: TGTGCCAGCAGTTTAAGCCCCCGGGGGCGTTTAGGCGGGAAGAACACCGGGGAGCTGTTTTTT. It yields the protein CASSLSPRGRLGGKNTGELFF.

The chain couples TRBV5-4 to TRBJ1-1, with a possible D match to TRBD1 (6 bases). CDR1 SGHNT and CDR2 YYREEE come from the germline V gene (reference sequence). Trimming stripped 4 bases from V and 1 base from J, with 14 bases between. This CDR3 region has 15 residues. Here the CDR3 reads CASSKDSIENTEAFF. CDR3 DNA: TGTGCCAGCAGCAAGGACAGTATTGAGAACACTGAAGCTTTCTTT. Combining the CDR3 with reference TRBV5-4 and TRBJ1-1 gives the whole variable domain ETGVTQSPTHLIKTRGQQVTLRCSSQSGHNTVSWYQQALGQGPQFIFQYYREEENGRGNFPPRFSGLQFPNYSSELNVNALELDDSALYLCASSKDSIENTEAFFGQGTRLTVV.

The chain carries TRBV5-1 and TRBJ2-2; no reliable D call. The ends were cut back, 1 base at V and 4 bases at J, with 11 bases in the middle. The CDR3 is 15 residues long. The germline V gene has CDR1 SGHRS and CDR2 YFSETQ. The DNA of the CDR3 is TGCGCCAGCAGCTTGTCACCGGCCGCCACCGGGGAGCTGTTTTTT. It codes for CASSLSPAATGELFF.

The CDR3 region is CASSSLDRVVTEAFF. The CDR3 DNA is TGTGCCAGCAGCTCATTAGACAGGGTGGTCACTGAAGCTTTCTTT. The chain links TRBV7-9 to TRBJ1-1, with 7 bases fitting TRBD1. J lost 4 bases, V lost 4 bases, and 9 bases had no gene match. This CDR3 contains 15 residues. CDR1 SEHNR and CDR2 FQNEAQ come from the germline V gene (reference sequence).

This chain joins TRBV7-8 and TRBJ1-1, with D unresolved. CDR1 and CDR2 (germline): SGHVS, FQNEAQ. The V end lost 3 bases, the J end lost 2 bases, and 13 bases lay between the germline ends. CDR3 length: 15 amino acids. The CDR3 sequence is CASSFPHRVNTEAFF. The CDR3 DNA is TGTGCCAGCAGCTTCCCACATCGGGTTAACACTGAAGCTTTCTTT.

This clone was counted between two and nine times. The V and J genes are TRBV7-2 and TRBJ2-7, with 8 bases that match TRBD2. This CDR3 region has 14 residues. CDR1 is SGHTA and CDR2 is FQGNSA in the germline V gene. J gave up 5 bases and V 6 bases, and 9 bases lay outside the gene matches. The CDR3 nucleotides read TGTGCCAGCAGTCTCGGACTAGCCCTCAACGAGCAGTACTTC. Translated: CASSLGLALNEQYF.

This clone was picked up one time. This chain links TRBV5-5 with TRBJ1-6, with D perhaps matching TRBD1 (5 bases). This CDR3 has 15 residues. The germline CDR1 and CDR2 sequences are SGHKS and YYEKEE (reference sequence). Trimming removed 3 bases from V and 7 bases from J, with 14 bases in between. CDR3 loop: CASSSGQGGNSPLHF. The DNA for the CDR3 is TGTGCCAGCAGCTCAGGCCAGGGAGGGAATTCACCCCTCCACTTT.

This clone occurred once. The V call is TRBV30, the J call TRBJ1-5; 9 bases are shared with TRBD1. The germline V gene has CDR1 GTSNPN and CDR2 SVGIG (reference sequence). CDR3 length: 13 residues. With V trimmed by 1 base and J by 5 bases, 0 bases remained unmatched. CDR3 sequence reads: CAWSGTGDQPQHF. The CDR3 DNA follows: TGTGCCTGGAGTGGGACAGGGGATCAGCCCCAGCATTTT.

The rearrangement links TRBV7-6 to TRBJ1-5; TRBD1 is a possible D gene (5 bases). Germline V gene lookup returns CDR1 SGHVS and CDR2 FNYEAQ. Trimming shortened V by 4 bases and J by 4 bases, and 20 bases separated the two germline ends. CDR3 size: 17 residues. The CDR3 region has the DNA TGTGCCAGCAGCTCTTCCCCTACGCAGGGAGCGAATCAGCCCCAGCATTTT. As protein: CASSSSPTQGANQPQHF.

The rearrangement uses TRBV10-2 and TRBJ2-1; 12 bases are shared with TRBD2. Trimming at V came to 4 bases and at J to 4 bases, leaving 2 bases not matched to a gene. This CDR3 has 15 amino acids. Germline V CDR1 and CDR2: WSHSY, SAAADI. The CDR3 DNA reads TGCGCCAGCAGTGGGACTAGCGGGACTTACAATGAGCAGTTCTTC. Translated, it gives CASSGTSGTYNEQFF.